This T cell receptor beta chain was identified during a study of blood T cell repertoires in COVID-19. The CDR3 contains 15 residues. The germline V gene has CDR1 SNHLY and CDR2 FYNNEI. The germline V and J ends were trimmed by 4 bases and 9 bases, with 18 bases remaining between them. The table came from immunoSEQ multiplex PCR; TCRdb's copy has only in-frame clones and leaves some out. The table records 250,000 to 300,000 clones, about 88% of them present only once. Sequenced material: PBMCs or T cells enriched from blood (not recorded which). This chain joins TRBV2 and TRBJ1-4, with TRBD1 as a possible D gene (5 bases). The receptor's source is a man aged 25 to 40 with acute COVID-19. The CDR3 region has the DNA TGTGCCAGCAGTGTTGGCCAGGGTGGTATCAAAAAACTGTTTTTT. Protein: CASSVGQGGIKKLFF.